This entry lists 20 T cell receptor beta chains sequenced from one sample in a study of OX40 agonist ivuxolimab in advanced cancers. Assay: immunoSEQ multiplex PCR; the TCRdb copy retains only in-frame clones and omits some. Of tens of thousands of clones in the sample, about 85% were seen once. This specimen was CD4+ or CD8+ T cells sorted from blood, taken in a trial of the OX40 agonist ivuxolimab. These receptors were obtained from an adult with an advanced solid tumor such as melanoma, head and neck, liver or kidney cancer.

The table lists this clone with a count of one. This sequence joins TRBV2 and TRBJ1-5, with no clear D. Per germline, CDR1 SNHLY and CDR2 FYNNEI. This CDR3 has 15 residues. V lost 2 bases and J lost 0, with 8 bases in between. The CDR3 region has the DNA TGTGCCAGCAGTGAAAACACGCATAGCAATCAGCCCCAGCATTTT. Amino acid sequence: CASSENTHSNQPQHF.

The table lists this clone with a few counts. V gene TRBV21-1 combines with J gene TRBJ2-4. TRBV21-1 counts as a pseudogene. The CDR3 runs 13 residues. The CDR3 reads CASIGQCKNIQYF. CDR3 in DNA: TGTGCCAGCATAGGGCAGTGCAAAAACATTCAGTACTTC.

This clone was observed once. The chain couples TRBV6-1 to TRBJ2-7; 9 bases align to TRBD2. CDR3 length: 14 amino acids. Trimming at V came to 6 bases and at J to 3 bases, leaving 6 bases not matched to a gene. Germline V lookup: CDR1 MNHNS, CDR2 SASEGT. CDR3 nucleotides: TGTGCCAGCAGGACCGGGACTAGCATCTACGAGCAGTACTTC. This codes for CASRTGTSIYEQYF.

This rearrangement joins TRBV5-1 to TRBJ2-5, with 9 bases aligning to TRBD2. This CDR3 has 14 residues. The germline CDR1 and CDR2 sequences are SGHRS and YFSETQ. V dropped 4 bases and J dropped 2; count of bases not matched to a gene: 3. The CDR3 loop reads CASSRLAVQETQYF. In nucleotides, the CDR3 is TGCGCCAGCAGCCGACTAGCGGTACAAGAGACCCAGTACTTC.

The rearrangement joins TRBV11-2 to TRBJ1-2; D call uncertain. The length of the CDR3 is 15 residues. Germline V gene data show CDR1 as SGHAT and CDR2 as FQNNGV. Trimming removed 5 bases from V and 0 bases from J, with 13 bases in between. DNA of the CDR3: TGTGCCAGCAGCCATAACAGACGACCTAACTATGGCTACACCTTC. The encoded protein is CASSHNRRPNYGYTF.

CDR3 bases: TGTGCCAGCAGTTACGGGAGCTCCTATAATTCACCCCTCCACTTT. Its protein product is CASSYGSSYNSPLHF. The rearrangement uses TRBV6-5 and TRBJ1-6; D is unresolved. Trimming took 2 bases from V and 0 from J, leaving 5 bases between them. Germline V CDR1 and CDR2: MNHEY, SVGAGI. The CDR3 is made up of 15 amino acids.

This clone was seen once. The rearrangement links TRBV18 to TRBJ1-5; D gene unclear. V lost 2 bases and J lost 1, with 12 bases in between. Germline V CDR1 and CDR2: KGHSH, LQKENI. This CDR3 contains 16 residues. The CDR3 sequence is CASSPKEGGSNQPQHF. CDR3 in DNA: TGTGCCAGCTCACCAAAGGAGGGCGGCAGCAATCAGCCCCAGCATTTT. Together with reference TRBV18 and TRBJ1-5, the CDR3 gives the full variable domain: NAGVMQNPRHLVRRRGQEARLRCSPMKGHSHVYWYRQLPEEGLKFMVYLQKENIIDESGMPKERFSAEFPKEGPSILRIQQVVRGDSAAYFCASSPKEGGSNQPQHFGDGTRLSIL.

The rearrangement links TRBV28 to TRBJ2-5; TRBD2 agrees at 8 bases. CDR3 size: 14 residues. The junction had 7 bases not matched to a gene; V was cut back by 5 bases and J by 5 bases. CDR1 and CDR2 (germline): MDHEN, SYDVKM. CDR3 in amino acids: CASSPRPGGETQYF. The CDR3 DNA reads TGTGCCAGCAGTCCTCGACCGGGGGGGGAGACCCAGTACTTC. The full variable domain, completed using reference TRBV28 and TRBJ2-5, is DVKVTQSSRYLVKRTGEKVFLECVQDMDHENMFWYRQDPGLGLRLIYFSYDVKMKEKGDIPEGYSVSREKKERFSLILESASTNQTSMYLCASSPRPGGETQYFGPGTRLLVL.

The chain joins TRBV11-3 to TRBJ2-3; D gene ambiguous. Germline loops: CDR1 SGHNT, CDR2 YENEEA. V lost 5 bases and J lost 5, with 14 bases in between. This CDR3 region has 14 residues. The CDR3 loop reads CASSHSPGGDTQYF. The CDR3 nucleotides are TGTGCCAGCAGCCATTCTCCTGGTGGAGATACGCAGTATTTT.

This clone was seen ten or more times. The gene calls are TRBV27 and TRBJ2-7; 9 nucleotides match TRBD1. V lost 6 bases, J lost 4 bases, and 16 bases stayed unmatched. This CDR3 has 17 residues. Germline V gene lookup returns CDR1 MNHEY and CDR2 SMNVEV (reference sequence). This CDR3 reads CASRENRGQGVLYEQYF. The CDR3 DNA sequence: TGTGCCAGCAGAGAGAACAGGGGACAGGGAGTGCTTTACGAGCAGTACTTC.

The CDR3 DNA reads as TGCGCCAGCAGCAAAACGACAGGGGGCGGGACTGGCGAGCAGTACTTC. It encodes CASSKTTGGGTGEQYF. The V gene is TRBV5-1, the J gene TRBJ2-7; 10 nucleotides line up with TRBD1. In germline, CDR1 is SGHRS, CDR2 YFSETQ. The CDR3 extends over 16 amino acids. V lost 4 bases and J lost 6; bases outside the gene matches: 13.

As concerns this clone: Within the sample, other DNA sequences also encode this same CDR3. The chain uses TRBV29-1 and TRBJ1-5, with a tentative D call TRBD1 (6 bases). Germline values: CDR1 SQVTM, CDR2 ANQGSEA. Trimming stripped 0 bases from V and 6 bases from J, with 9 bases between. The CDR3 length is 13 residues. The CDR3 is CSVEEGGGQPQHF. The CDR3, as DNA: TGCAGCGTTGAAGAGGGAGGGGGTCAGCCCCAGCATTTT.

The chain employs TRBV11-2 and TRBJ2-7; 10 bases agree with TRBD2. Germline V gene data show CDR1 as SGHAT and CDR2 as FQNNGV. This CDR3 contains 15 residues. J lost 5 bases, V lost 2 bases, and 6 bases had no gene match. CDR3 DNA: TGTGCCAGCAGCTTACAACCTAGCGGGAGCCACGAGCAGTACTTC. This gives the protein CASSLQPSGSHEQYF. Together with reference TRBV11-2 and TRBJ2-7, the CDR3 gives the full variable domain: EAGVAQSPRYKIIEKRQSVAFWCNPISGHATLYWYQQILGQGPKLLIQFQNNGVVDDSQLPKDRFSAERLKGVDSTLKIQPAKLEDSAVYLCASSLQPSGSHEQYFGPGTRLTVT.

The CDR3: CASSLGGDSYEQYF. Written as DNA, the CDR3 is TGTGCCAGCAGCTTGGGCGGCGACTCCTACGAGCAGTACTTC. This chain links TRBV5-6 with TRBJ2-7; D uncertain. Deletions cut 0 bases from V and 0 bases from J, with 7 bases between. CDR3 length: 14 residues. Germline CDR1 SGHDT, CDR2 YYEEEE. Based on the CDR3 plus reference TRBV5-6 and TRBJ2-7, the full variable domain is DAGVTQSPTHLIKTRGQQVTLRCSPKSGHDTVSWYQQALGQGPQFIFQYYEEEERQRGNFPDRFSGHQFPNYSSELNVNALLLGDSALYLCASSLGGDSYEQYFGPGTRLTVT.

The chain employs TRBV4-2 and TRBJ1-5; possible D gene TRBD1, 5 bases. Trimming removed 5 bases at V and 9 bases at J, with 17 bases between. The germline V gene has CDR1 LGHNA and CDR2 YNFKEQ. This CDR3 spans 14 amino acids. The CDR3 here is CASSLRDGSWPQHF. The CDR3 nucleotides read TGTGCCAGCAGCTTGAGGGACGGGTCTTGGCCCCAGCATTTT.

This chain links TRBV19 with TRBJ2-3; D possibly corresponds to TRBD2 (6 bases). With 1 base removed from V and 4 bases from J, the gap between germline ends came to 15 bases. CDR1 and CDR2 (germline): LNHDA, SQIVND (reference sequence). This CDR3 spans 16 amino acids. The DNA for the CDR3 is TGTGCCAGTAGTATAGCGGGGGTCAGACGGGCAGATACGCAGTATTTT. It is translated as CASSIAGVRRADTQYF.

This chain connects TRBV10-3 to TRBJ1-3; tentative D call: TRBD1 (6 bases). CDR3 length: 16 amino acids. Trimming shortened V by 6 bases and J by 0 bases, and 15 bases separated the two germline ends. CDR1 ENHRY and CDR2 SYGVKD come from the germline V gene. In nucleotides, the CDR3 is TGTGCCATCAGGGGACAAGGATCGAGCTCTGGAAACACCATATATTTT. Translation: CAIRGQGSSSGNTIYF.

The chain carries TRBV18 and TRBJ1-1, with 10 nucleotides matching TRBD1. V shed 5 bases, J shed 4 bases, and the junction held 4 bases outside the gene matches. The CDR3 consists of 14 residues. Germline V lookup: CDR1 KGHSH, CDR2 LQKENI. The CDR3 DNA reads as TGTGCCAGCTCAGCCGGGACAGGGGTCACTGAAGCTTTCTTT. Its protein is CASSAGTGVTEAFF. Full variable domain (outside the CDR3, taken from reference TRBV18 and TRBJ1-1): NAGVMQNPRHLVRRRGQEARLRCSPMKGHSHVYWYRQLPEEGLKFMVYLQKENIIDESGMPKERFSAEFPKEGPSILRIQQVVRGDSAAYFCASSAGTGVTEAFFGQGTRLTVV.

This clone was picked up one time. The chain employs TRBV5-6 and TRBJ1-3, with 8 nucleotides matching TRBD1. Germline CDR1 and CDR2: SGHDT and YYEEEE. The CDR3 sequence is 15 residues long. J was trimmed by 0 bases and V by 5 bases; bases with no gene match: 4. The CDR3 loop reads CASRMTGVSGNTIYF. Written as DNA, the CDR3 is TGTGCCAGCAGAATGACAGGGGTCTCTGGAAACACCATATATTTT.

This sequence joins TRBV19 and TRBJ2-1, with no clear D. V lost 9 bases and J lost 0, with 9 bases in between. Germline CDR1 reads LNHDA; CDR2 reads SQIVND (reference sequence). This CDR3 contains 13 residues. Here the CDR3 reads CASGFSSYNEQFF. In nucleotides, the CDR3 is TGTGCCAGCGGCTTTAGCTCCTACAATGAGCAGTTCTTC.